The clone carrying this T cell receptor beta chain was observed a single time. Its specificity is not known. The data were produced by immunoSEQ multiplex PCR, yet TCRdb's version contains in-frame clones alone and is incomplete. The repertoire has fewer than 3 million clones, about 90% of them found once; the top ten carry around 0.38%. A CD45RA-negative memory subset and a CD45RA+ naive subset were separated from the CD4+ cells. The data originate from a study of shared clonotypes between healthy human individuals. Study findings and constraints: Some clonotypes were shared by all four sorted-subset donors, while others were not shared. The non-shared ones had lower generation probabilities than the shared ones. Memory subsets had estimated richness that was generally smaller than that of naive subsets. In a few donors, about 5% of naive CD4 clonotypes appeared in common.

Germline V gene data show CDR1 as LNHDA and CDR2 as SQIVND (reference sequence). Trimming removed 1 base at V and 5 bases at J, with 14 bases between. CDR3 length: 15 residues. What was sequenced was naive CD4+ T cells from PBMCs. Regarding subset: CD45RA+ positively selected. The gene calls are TRBV19 and TRBJ2-5, with D possibly called TRBD1 or TRBD2 (6 bases each). The receptor comes from a man younger than 35 in good health. Some clones in this sample may be carry-over from other donors' samples. CDR3 in DNA: TGTGCCAGTAGTATAGGGCAGGGGAGGTGGGAGACCCAGTACTTC. Translating gives CASSIGQGRWETQYF.